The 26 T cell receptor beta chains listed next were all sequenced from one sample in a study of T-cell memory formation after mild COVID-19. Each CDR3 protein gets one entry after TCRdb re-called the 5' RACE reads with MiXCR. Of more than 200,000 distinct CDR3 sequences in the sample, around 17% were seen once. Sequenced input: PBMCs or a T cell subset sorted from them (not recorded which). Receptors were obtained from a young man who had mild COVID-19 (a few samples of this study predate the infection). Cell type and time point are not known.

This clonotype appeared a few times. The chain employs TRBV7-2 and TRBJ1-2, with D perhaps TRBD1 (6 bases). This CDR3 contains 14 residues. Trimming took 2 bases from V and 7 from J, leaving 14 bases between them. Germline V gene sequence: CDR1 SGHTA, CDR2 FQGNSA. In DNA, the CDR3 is TGTGCCAGCAGCTTATACAGGGCGCAAGCTGGCTACACCTTC. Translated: CASSLYRAQAGYTF.

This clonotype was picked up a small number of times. The chain's CDR3 is CASSLNWETQYF. As DNA, the CDR3 is TGTGCCAGCAGCCTTAACTGGGAGACCCAGTACTTC. The chain is built from TRBV7-2 and TRBJ2-5; D uncertain. The CDR3 totals 12 residues. V was trimmed by 5 bases and J by 5 bases, leaving 9 bases between them. The germline CDR1 and CDR2 sequences are SGHTA and FQGNSA.

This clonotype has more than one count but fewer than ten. Here the CDR3 reads CASSFRTDMNTEAFF. The DNA for the CDR3 is TGTGCCAGCAGCTTTCGGACGGATATGAACACTGAAGCTTTCTTT. The chain is built from TRBV11-2 and TRBJ1-1; D ambiguous. Germline lookup yields CDR1 SGHAT and CDR2 FQNNGV. The CDR3 spans 15 residues. Trimming stripped 3 bases from V and 0 bases from J, with 11 bases between.

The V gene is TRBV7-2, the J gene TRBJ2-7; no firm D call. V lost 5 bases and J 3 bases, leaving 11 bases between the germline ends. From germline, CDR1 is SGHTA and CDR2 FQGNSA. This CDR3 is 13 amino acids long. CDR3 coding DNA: TGTGCCAGCAGCCCCCCTGTGGGCTACGAGCAGTACGTC. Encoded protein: CASSPPVGYEQYV.

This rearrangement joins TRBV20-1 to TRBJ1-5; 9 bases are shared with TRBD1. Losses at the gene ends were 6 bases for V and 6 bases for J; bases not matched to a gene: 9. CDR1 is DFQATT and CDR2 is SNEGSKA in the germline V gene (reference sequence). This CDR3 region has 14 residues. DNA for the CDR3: TGCAGTGCAGTTAGACAGGGGGACGGTCAGCCCCAGCATTTT. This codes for CSAVRQGDGQPQHF.

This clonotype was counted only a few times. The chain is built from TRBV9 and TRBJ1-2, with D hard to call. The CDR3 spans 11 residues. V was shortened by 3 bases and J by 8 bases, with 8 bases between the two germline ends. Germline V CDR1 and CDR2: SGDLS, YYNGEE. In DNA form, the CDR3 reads TGTGCCAGCAGCGGTTACCCAGGCTACACCTTC. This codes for CASSGYPGYTF.

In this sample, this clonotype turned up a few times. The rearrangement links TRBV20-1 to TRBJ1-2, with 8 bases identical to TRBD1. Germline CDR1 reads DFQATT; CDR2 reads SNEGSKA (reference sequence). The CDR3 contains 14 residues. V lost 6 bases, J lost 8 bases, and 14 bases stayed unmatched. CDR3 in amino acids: CSAKGDRGFHGYTF. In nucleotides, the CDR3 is TGCAGTGCCAAAGGAGACAGGGGATTTCACGGCTACACCTTC.

CDR3 nucleotide sequence: TGTGCCACCAGTGTGACCGGGGCAGATACGCAGTATTTT. It is translated as CATSVTGADTQYF. The V gene is TRBV24-1, the J gene TRBJ2-3; a weak D match, TRBD2 (5 bases). Germline V gene lookup returns CDR1 KGHDR and CDR2 SFDVKD. The CDR3 consists of 13 residues. Trimming left V 5 bases short and J 4 bases short, with 9 bases between.

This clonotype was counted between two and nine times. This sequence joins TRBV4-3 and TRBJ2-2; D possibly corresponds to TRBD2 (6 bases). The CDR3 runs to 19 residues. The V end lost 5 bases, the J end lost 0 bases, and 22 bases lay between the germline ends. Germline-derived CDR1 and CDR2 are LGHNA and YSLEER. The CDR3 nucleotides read TGCGCCAGCAGCTCTAGGAGGGTAGGCGGGAACGCGAACACCGGGGAGCTGTTTTTT. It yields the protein CASSSRRVGGNANTGELFF.

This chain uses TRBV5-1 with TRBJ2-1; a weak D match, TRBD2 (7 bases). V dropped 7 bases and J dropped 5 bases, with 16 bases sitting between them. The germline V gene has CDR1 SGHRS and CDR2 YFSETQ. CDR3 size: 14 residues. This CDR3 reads CASEGGGGNNEQFF. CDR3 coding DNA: TGCGCCAGCGAGGGGGGCGGGGGAAACAATGAGCAGTTCTTC.

The CDR3 is CSARVQRTLGGELFF. In DNA form, the CDR3 reads TGCAGTGCTAGAGTGCAGCGGACCTTGGGGGGGGAACTGTTTTTT. This chain uses TRBV20-1 with TRBJ1-4; possible D gene TRBD1, 5 bases. The V end lost 1 base, the J end lost 12 bases, and 21 bases lay between the germline ends. The CDR3 has 15 residues. CDR1 and CDR2 (germline): DFQATT, SNEGSKA (reference sequence).

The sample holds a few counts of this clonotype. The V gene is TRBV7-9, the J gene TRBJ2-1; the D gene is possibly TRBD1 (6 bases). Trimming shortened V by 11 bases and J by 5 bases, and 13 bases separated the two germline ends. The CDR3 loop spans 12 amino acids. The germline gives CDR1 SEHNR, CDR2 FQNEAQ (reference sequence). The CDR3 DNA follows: TGTGCCGCCGGGGACACCAACAATGAGCAGTTCTTC. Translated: CAAGDTNNEQFF.

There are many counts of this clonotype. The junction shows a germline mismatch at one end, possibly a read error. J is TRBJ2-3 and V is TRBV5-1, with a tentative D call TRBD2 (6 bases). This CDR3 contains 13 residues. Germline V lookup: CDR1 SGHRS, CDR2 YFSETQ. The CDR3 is CASSLRGTDTQYF. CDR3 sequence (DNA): TGTGCCAGCAGTTTACGGGGGACAGATACGCAGTATTTT. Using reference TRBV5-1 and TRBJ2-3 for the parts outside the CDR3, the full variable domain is KAGVTQTPRYLIKTRGQQVTLSCSPISGHRSVSWYQQTPGQGLQFLFEYFSETQRNKGNFPGRFSGRQFSNSRSEMNVSTLELGDSALYLCASSLRGTDTQYFGPGTRLTVL.

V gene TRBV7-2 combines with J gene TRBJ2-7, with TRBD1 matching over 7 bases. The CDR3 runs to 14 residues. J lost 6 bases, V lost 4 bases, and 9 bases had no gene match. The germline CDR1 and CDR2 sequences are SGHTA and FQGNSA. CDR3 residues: CASSSQGAGGEQYV. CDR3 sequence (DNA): TGTGCCAGCAGCTCCCAAGGGGCAGGGGGCGAGCAGTACGTC.

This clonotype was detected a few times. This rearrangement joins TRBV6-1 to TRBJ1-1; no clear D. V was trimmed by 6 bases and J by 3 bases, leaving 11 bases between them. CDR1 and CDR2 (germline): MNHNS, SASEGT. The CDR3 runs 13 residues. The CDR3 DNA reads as TGTGCCAGCAGCCGGGGAGCGGACACTGAAGCTTTCTTT. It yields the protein CASSRGADTEAFF.

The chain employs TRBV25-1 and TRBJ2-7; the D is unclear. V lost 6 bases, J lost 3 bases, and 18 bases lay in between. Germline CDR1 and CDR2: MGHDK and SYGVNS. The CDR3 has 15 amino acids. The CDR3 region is CASRGPGDTHYEQYV. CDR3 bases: TGTGCCAGCAGAGGGCCCGGAGACACCCACTACGAGCAGTACGTC.

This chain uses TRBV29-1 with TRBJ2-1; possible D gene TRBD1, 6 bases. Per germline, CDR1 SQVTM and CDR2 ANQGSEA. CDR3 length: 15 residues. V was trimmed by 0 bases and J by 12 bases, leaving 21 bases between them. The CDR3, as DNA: TGCAGCGTTGAAGATTCGGGACACATACTACAGGGGCAGTTCTTC. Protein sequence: CSVEDSGHILQGQFF.

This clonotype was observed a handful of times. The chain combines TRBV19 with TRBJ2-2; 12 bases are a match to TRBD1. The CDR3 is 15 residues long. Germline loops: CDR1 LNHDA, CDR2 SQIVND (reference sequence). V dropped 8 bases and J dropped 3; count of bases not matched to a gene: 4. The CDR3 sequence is CASLGQGAYTGELFF. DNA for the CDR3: TGTGCCAGTCTGGGACAGGGGGCCTACACCGGGGAGCTGTTTTTT.

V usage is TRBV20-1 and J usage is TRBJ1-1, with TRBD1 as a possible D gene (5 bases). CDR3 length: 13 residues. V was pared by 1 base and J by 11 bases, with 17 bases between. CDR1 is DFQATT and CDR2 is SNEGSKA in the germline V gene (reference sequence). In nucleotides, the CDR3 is TGCAGTGCTAGAGGGGGCGTTCTGGGGATTGCTTTCTTT. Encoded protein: CSARGGVLGIAFF.

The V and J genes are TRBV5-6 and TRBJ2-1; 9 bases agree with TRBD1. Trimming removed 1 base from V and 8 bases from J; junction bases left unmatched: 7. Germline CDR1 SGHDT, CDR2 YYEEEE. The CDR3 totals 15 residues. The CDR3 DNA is TGTGCCAGCAGCTTGACGACAGGGGGTAATGATGAGCAGTTCTTC. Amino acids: CASSLTTGGNDEQFF.

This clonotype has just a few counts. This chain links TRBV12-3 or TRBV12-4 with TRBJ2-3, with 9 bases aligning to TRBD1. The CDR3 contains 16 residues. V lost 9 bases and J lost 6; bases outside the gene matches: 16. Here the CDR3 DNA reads TGTGCCAGATTTTTTGGACAGGGGTCCAGGAAGGATACGCAGTATTTT. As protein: CARFFGQGSRKDTQYF.

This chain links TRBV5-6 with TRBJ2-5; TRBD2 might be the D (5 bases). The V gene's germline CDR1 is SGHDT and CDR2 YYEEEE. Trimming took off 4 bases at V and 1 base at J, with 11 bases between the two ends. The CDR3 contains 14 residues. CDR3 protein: CASSTGLFQETQYF. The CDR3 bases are TGTGCCAGCAGCACTGGACTGTTCCAAGAGACCCAGTACTTC.

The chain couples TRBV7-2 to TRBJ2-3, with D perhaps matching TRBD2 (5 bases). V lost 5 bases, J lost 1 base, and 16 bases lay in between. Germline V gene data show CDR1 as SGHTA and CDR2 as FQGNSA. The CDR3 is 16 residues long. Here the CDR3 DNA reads TGTGCCAGCAGCCCCTATCCGGGGAAACGCACAGATACGCAGTATTTT. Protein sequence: CASSPYPGKRTDTQYF.

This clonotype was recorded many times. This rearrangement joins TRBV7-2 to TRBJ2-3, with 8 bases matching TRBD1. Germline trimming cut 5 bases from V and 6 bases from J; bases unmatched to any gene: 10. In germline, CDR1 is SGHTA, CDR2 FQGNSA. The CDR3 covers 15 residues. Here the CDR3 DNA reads TGTGCCAGCAGCAAAGGACAGGGATGGACGGATACGCAGTATTTT. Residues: CASSKGQGWTDTQYF.

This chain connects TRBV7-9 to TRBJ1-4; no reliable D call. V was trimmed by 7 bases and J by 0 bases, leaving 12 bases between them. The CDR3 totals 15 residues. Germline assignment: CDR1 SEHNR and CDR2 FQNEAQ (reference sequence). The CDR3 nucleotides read TGTGCCAGCACCCCCTACGCTGCAACTAATGAAAAACTGTTTTTT. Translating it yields CASTPYAATNEKLFF.

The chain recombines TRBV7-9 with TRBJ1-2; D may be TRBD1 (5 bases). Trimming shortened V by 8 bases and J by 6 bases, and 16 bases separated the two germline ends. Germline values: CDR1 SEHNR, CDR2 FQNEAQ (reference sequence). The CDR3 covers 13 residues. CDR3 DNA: TGTGCCAGCTCGCGGGGGGAAGGGAATGGCTACACCTTC. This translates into CASSRGEGNGYTF.